A single sample gave rise to the 7 T cell receptor beta chains below, sequenced in a study of breast tumors, draining lymph nodes, adjacent tissues. One entry per CDR3 protein results from TCRdb running MiXCR on the multiplex PCR reads. The repertoire includes about 13,000 distinct CDR3 sequences, about 62% of them detected once, and less than 65% sits in the top ten. The sample comprised tumor-adjacent breast tissue. Receptor source: a female donor with breast cancer. Some clones in this sample may be carry-over from other donors' samples.

The CDR3 bases are TGTGCCAGCAGCTTAGAAGCCTTGGAGGGGGCGAGGTCACCCCTCCACTTT. It yields the protein CASSLEALEGARSPLHF. The chain is built from TRBV7-8 and TRBJ1-6; 7 nucleotides match TRBD1. This CDR3 spans 17 amino acids. V gave up 1 base and J gave up 10 bases; unmatched junction bases: 13. The germline V gene encodes CDR1 SGHVS and CDR2 FQNEAQ.

This chain joins TRBV11-1 and TRBJ2-7; D possibly corresponds to TRBD2 (5 bases). Germline V gene data show CDR1 as SGHAT and CDR2 as FQDESV (reference sequence). The V and J ends lost 6 bases and 9 bases respectively, with 15 bases between them. This CDR3 has 12 residues. CDR3 in DNA: TGTGCCAGCAGGGGAGCCGGGAACGTGCAGTACTTC. It translates to CASRGAGNVQYF.

The rearrangement links TRBV19 to TRBJ1-6; D is unresolved. V was cut by 5 bases and J by 10 bases, with 18 bases left in between. Germline V CDR1 and CDR2: LNHDA, SQIVND (reference sequence). The CDR3 sequence is 15 residues long. The DNA for the CDR3 is TGTGCCAGTAGTCCGCCAGCAGGACTAGAGTCACCCCTCCACTTT. Amino acid sequence: CASSPPAGLESPLHF.

The rearrangement joins TRBV19 to TRBJ1-4; D is uncertain. The CDR3 extends over 15 amino acids. The V end lost 5 bases, the J end lost 0 bases, and 10 bases lay between the germline ends. The germline CDR1 and CDR2 sequences are LNHDA and SQIVND (reference sequence). CDR3 sequence (DNA): TGTGCCAGTAGTCTAGGAGTTGCAACTAATGAAAAACTGTTTTTT. It is translated as CASSLGVATNEKLFF.

In its sample, this clonotype is medium-sized (0.01 to 0.1%). This CDR3 is CASSLDAGLYGYTF. CDR3 coding DNA: TGTGCCAGCAGCTTAGACGCGGGTCTCTATGGCTACACCTTC. The rearrangement joins TRBV7-8 to TRBJ1-2, with unresolved D. The CDR3 runs to 14 residues. CDR1 is SGHVS, CDR2 FQNEAQ, per germline. Between the trimmed V and J ends, which lost 1 base and 4 bases, there was a span of 10 bases.

The V gene is TRBV20-1, the J gene TRBJ2-5, with TRBD2 identical over 12 bases. This CDR3 comprises 16 residues. In germline, CDR1 is DFQATT, CDR2 SNEGSKA (reference sequence). Trimming at V came to 3 bases and at J to 6 bases, leaving 11 bases not matched to a gene. CDR3 sequence reads: CSASRPLAGGLKTQYF. In DNA form, the CDR3 reads TGCAGTGCTAGCCGACCTCTAGCGGGGGGGCTGAAGACCCAGTACTTC.

This clonotype was seen ten or more times. This chain uses TRBV9 with TRBJ2-6; D not certain. This CDR3 spans 17 amino acids. Germline V gene sequence: CDR1 SGDLS, CDR2 YYNGEE. The V end was cut by 0 bases, the J end by 0 bases, with 10 bases between. CDR3 amino acids: CASSVAPHPSGANVLTF. The DNA of the CDR3 is TGTGCCAGCAGCGTAGCTCCGCACCCCTCTGGGGCCAACGTCCTGACTTTC.